A single sample gave rise to the 10 T cell receptor beta chains below, sequenced in a study of molecular identifiers for immune sequencing clone quantification. TCRdb fed the PCR reads into MiXCR, producing one record per CDR3 protein. The table includes tens of thousands of distinct CDR3 sequences, 15% to 20% detected once. The sequencing input was naive CD8+ T cells from blood, with Jurkat cell RNA spiked in. The sample's subset: FACS-sorted CD8+CD4-CCR7+CD45RA+ naive T cells. These receptor sequences come from a human donor in good health. Some libraries in this study had Jurkat cell RNA spiked in.

V usage is TRBV19 and J usage is TRBJ2-1; 9 nucleotides match TRBD2. The CDR3 contains 13 residues. V was pared by 9 bases and J by 9 bases, with 9 bases of the junction left unmatched. Germline values: CDR1 LNHDA, CDR2 SQIVND (reference sequence). CDR3 sequence reads: CASAPAGGSEQFF. In DNA, the CDR3 is TGTGCCAGCGCTCCAGCGGGAGGAAGTGAGCAGTTCTTC.

This clonotype has ten or more counts. The chain recombines TRBV20-1 with TRBJ1-5; D remains ambiguous. CDR1 is DFQATT and CDR2 is SNEGSKA in the germline V gene (reference sequence). The ends were cut back, 0 bases at V and 0 bases at J, with 6 bases in the middle. The CDR3 covers 14 residues. CDR3 nucleotides: TGCAGTGCTAGAGACCTTTATAGCAATCAGCCCCAGCATTTT. Translation gives CSARDLYSNQPQHF.

This clonotype came up many times. The rearrangement links TRBV5-4 to TRBJ2-2; 7 bases are a match to TRBD2. The CDR3 length is 15 residues. Germline V CDR1 and CDR2: SGHNT, YYREEE (reference sequence). J gave up 6 bases and V 5 bases, and 10 bases lay outside the gene matches. The CDR3 bases are TGTGCCAGCAGTTTCGGACTAGTAGACGCCGGGGAGCTGTTTTTT. This sequence encodes CASSFGLVDAGELFF.

The chain has TRBV12-3 or TRBV12-4 and TRBJ2-3, with TRBD2 matching 14 bases. This CDR3 is 23 amino acids long. Unmatched junction bases numbered 24, after V lost 7 bases and J lost 0 bases. CDR3 residues: CASKGLHSTSGRAPKTSTDTQYF. CDR3 DNA: TGTGCCAGCAAGGGACTTCACTCGACTAGCGGGAGGGCTCCCAAAACTAGCACAGATACGCAGTATTTT.

To note about this clonotype: The conserved closing phenylalanine or tryptophan is absent in this CDR3, likely reflecting a read error. This rearrangement joins TRBV5-3 to TRBJ1-5; unclear D gene. TRBV5-3 is placed among ORFs of uncertain function. The CDR3 is 13 residues long. In DNA, the CDR3 is TGTGCCAGCAGCTTTTTGGGCAATCAGCCCCAGCATTCT. Translating gives CASSFLGNQPQHS.

This clonotype was seen ten or more times. The chain is built from TRBV2 and TRBJ2-2; D is undetermined. The CDR3 runs 15 residues. V was shortened by 6 bases and J by 0 bases, with 11 bases between the two germline ends. Looked up from germline, CDR1 is SNHLY and CDR2 is FYNNEI. CDR3 in amino acids: CASRISETNTGELFF. The CDR3 coding sequence is TGTGCCAGCAGAATTTCCGAGACGAACACCGGGGAGCTGTTTTTT.

This clonotype was recorded many times. The rearrangement uses TRBV20-1 and TRBJ2-7; 8 bases align to TRBD2. Germline assignment: CDR1 DFQATT and CDR2 SNEGSKA (reference sequence). Trimming at V came to 3 bases and at J to 4 bases, leaving 5 bases not matched to a gene. The CDR3 consists of 13 residues. The CDR3 coding sequence is TGCAGTGCTAGCGGGAGGGCCGGGTACGAGCAGTACTTC. Translated, it gives CSASGRAGYEQYF.

This clonotype was recorded at least ten times. The chain combines TRBV2 with TRBJ1-1; D ambiguous. The germline CDR1 and CDR2 sequences are SNHLY and FYNNEI. The CDR3 has 15 residues. V lost 1 base and J lost 5, with 14 bases in between. The CDR3 DNA sequence: TGTGCCAGCAGTGAAGGCAGTGGGAGTCGAACTGAAGCTTTCTTT. Its translation: CASSEGSGSRTEAFF.

Remarks on this clonotype: A much larger clone lies one base from this, so it may be a read error. CDR3 sequence (DNA): TGTACCAGCAGCTTCCCAGGAGCCAATCAGCCCCAGCATTTT. Its translation is CTSSFPGANQPQHF. The V call is TRBV5-3, the J call TRBJ1-5, with no clear D. TRBV5-3 is flagged as an ORF with uncertain function. There are 14 residues in the CDR3.

At least ten counts were recorded for this clonotype. The genes are TRBV27 and TRBJ1-6; TRBD1 aligns across 8 bases. Germline V gene data show CDR1 as MNHEY and CDR2 as SMNVEV (reference sequence). CDR3 length: 14 residues. Losses at the gene ends were 3 bases for V and 10 bases for J; bases not matched to a gene: 5. CDR3 in amino acids: CASSLDRVVSPLHF. CDR3 bases: TGTGCCAGCAGTTTGGACAGGGTAGTGTCACCCCTCCACTTT.